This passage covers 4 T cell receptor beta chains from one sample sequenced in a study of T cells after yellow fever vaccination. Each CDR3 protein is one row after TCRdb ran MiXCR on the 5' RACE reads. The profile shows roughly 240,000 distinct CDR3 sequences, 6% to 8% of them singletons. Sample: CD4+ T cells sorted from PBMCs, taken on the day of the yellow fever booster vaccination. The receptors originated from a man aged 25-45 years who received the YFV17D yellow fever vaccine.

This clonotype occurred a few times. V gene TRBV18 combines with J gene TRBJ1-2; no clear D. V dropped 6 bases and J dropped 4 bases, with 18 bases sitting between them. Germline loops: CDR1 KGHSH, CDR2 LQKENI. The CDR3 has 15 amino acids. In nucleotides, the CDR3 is TGTGCCAGCTCGACCGCGGAGGGCGACCGCTATGGCTACACCTTC. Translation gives CASSTAEGDRYGYTF.

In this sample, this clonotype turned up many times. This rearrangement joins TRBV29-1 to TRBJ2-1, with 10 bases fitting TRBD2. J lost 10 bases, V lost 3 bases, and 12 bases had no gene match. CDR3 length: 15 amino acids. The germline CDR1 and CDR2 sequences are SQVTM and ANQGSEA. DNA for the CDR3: TGCAGCGTTGATTCGAGCGGGAGGGCCATGGGCGAGCAGTTCTTC. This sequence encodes CSVDSSGRAMGEQFF.

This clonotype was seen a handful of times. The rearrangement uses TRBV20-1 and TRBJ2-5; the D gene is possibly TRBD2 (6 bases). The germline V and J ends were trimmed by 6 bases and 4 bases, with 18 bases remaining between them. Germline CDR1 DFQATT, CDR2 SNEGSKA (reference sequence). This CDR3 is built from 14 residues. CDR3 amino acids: CSAVGTGRGETQYF. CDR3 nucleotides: TGCAGTGCCGTTGGCACCGGGAGAGGAGAGACCCAGTACTTC.

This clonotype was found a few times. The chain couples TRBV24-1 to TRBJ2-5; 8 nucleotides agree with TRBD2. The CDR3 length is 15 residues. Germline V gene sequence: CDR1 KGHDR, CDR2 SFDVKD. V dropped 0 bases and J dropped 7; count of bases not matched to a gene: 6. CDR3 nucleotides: TGTGCCACCAGTGATTTGAATAGCGGGGAGTTGACCCAGTACTTC. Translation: CATSDLNSGELTQYF.